This TCR beta chain emerged from a study of cytomegalovirus exposure and HLA in healthy donors. Using immunoSEQ multiplex PCR, the repertoire was profiled, and TCRdb retains in-frame clones only, with some absent. The sample includes about 240,000 clones, approximately 83% of them seen just once. Deletions cut 8 bases from V and 2 bases from J, with 19 bases between. Germline CDR1 is MNHEY and CDR2 is SVGAGI. There are 15 residues in the CDR3. This clone was seen many times. Its antigen is currently unknown. Whole-study findings and limits: Rarity marked most TCR sequences, yet some public TCRs occurred in many donors.

The V and J genes are TRBV6-5 and TRBJ2-7, with D possibly TRBD2 on 6 matching bases. This sequence was found in a woman aged 25 to 39 in good health and CMV-seropositive. The sample was PBMCs. The DNA of the CDR3 is TGTGCCAGCGAGGACCGGGACTCAAATCCCTACGAGCAGTACTTC. Translating it yields CASEDRDSNPYEQYF.